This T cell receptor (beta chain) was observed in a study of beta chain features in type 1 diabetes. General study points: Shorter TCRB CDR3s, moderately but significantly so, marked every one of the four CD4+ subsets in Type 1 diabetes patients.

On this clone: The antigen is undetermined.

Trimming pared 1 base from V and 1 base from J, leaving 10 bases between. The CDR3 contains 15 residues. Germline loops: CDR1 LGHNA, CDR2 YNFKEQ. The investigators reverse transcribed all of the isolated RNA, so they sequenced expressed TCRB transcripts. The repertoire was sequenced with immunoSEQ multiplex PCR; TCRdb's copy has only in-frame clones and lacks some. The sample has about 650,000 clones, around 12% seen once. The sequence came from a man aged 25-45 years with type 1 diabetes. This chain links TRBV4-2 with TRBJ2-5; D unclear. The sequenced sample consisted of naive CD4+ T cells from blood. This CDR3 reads CASSQGEAGQETQYF. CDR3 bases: TGTGCCAGCAGCCAAGGAGAGGCCGGCCAAGAGACCCAGTACTTC.